This T cell receptor (beta chain) was found in a study of T cell responses to AZD1222 COVID-19 vaccine. Points from the study as a whole: Repertoires were sampled only after the peak T cell response. Reportedly, close to half of spike-specific TCRs are directed against unmutated variant regions.

For this clone: What it binds is unknown.

The V and J ends lost 2 bases and 0 bases respectively, with 11 bases between them. Germline V gene lookup returns CDR1 SEHNR and CDR2 FQNEAQ (reference sequence). This CDR3 has 16 residues. Data came from immunoSEQ multiplex PCR; TCRdb stores just in-frame clones and leaves some out. This sample has 83,000 or so clones, with 88% found just once. This chain uses TRBV7-9 with TRBJ1-3; D gene unclear. The sequence was obtained from an adult in good health. This specimen consisted of peripheral blood, obtained on day 0 of MenACWY control vaccination. The CDR3 loop is CASSLTPGVSGNTIYF. The CDR3 DNA sequence: TGTGCCAGCAGCTTAACGCCAGGCGTCTCTGGAAACACCATATATTTT.